This TCR beta chain was found in a study of blood T cell repertoires in COVID-19. Across the whole study: Samples taken during acute and convalescent COVID-19 were collected in the United States, Italy and Spain. Sources were T cells, B-cell-depleted T cells, or PBMCs; the material itself was cDNA or gDNA.

In the original analysis: By means of reference gene primer amplification, nucleated cell counts were estimated. Sequencing was performed with immunoSEQ multiplex PCR; in TCRdb, only in-frame clones are kept and a portion is missing. The DNA was the basis for D and trimming; V, J and clone size are from that table. The repertoire has 60,000 or so clones, around 89% of them found once; the top ten carry roughly 7.6%. Germline CDR1 and CDR2: ENHRY and SYGVKD. With V trimmed by 0 bases and J by 0 bases, 4 bases remained unmatched. CDR3 length: 17 residues. This clone was recorded only once. This sequence was found in a human donor with active COVID-19. The donor label of this sample is uncertain. Material for sequencing was peripheral blood. V is TRBV10-3 and J is TRBJ1-2; TRBD1 agrees at 10 bases. The CDR3, as DNA: TGTGCCATCAGTGAGTCGACAGGGGGCTATCCTAACTATGGCTACACCTTC. Protein sequence: CAISESTGGYPNYGYTF.